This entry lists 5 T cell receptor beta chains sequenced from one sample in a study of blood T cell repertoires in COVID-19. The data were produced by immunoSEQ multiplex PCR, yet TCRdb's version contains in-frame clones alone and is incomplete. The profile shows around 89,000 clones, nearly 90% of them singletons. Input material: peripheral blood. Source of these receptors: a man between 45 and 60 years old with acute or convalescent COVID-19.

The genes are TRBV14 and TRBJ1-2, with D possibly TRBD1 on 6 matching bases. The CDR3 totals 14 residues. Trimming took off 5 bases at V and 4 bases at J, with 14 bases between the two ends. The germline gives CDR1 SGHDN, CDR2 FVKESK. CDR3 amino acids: CASSENRVAYGYTF. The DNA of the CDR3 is TGTGCCAGCAGCGAGAACAGGGTTGCCTATGGCTACACCTTC.

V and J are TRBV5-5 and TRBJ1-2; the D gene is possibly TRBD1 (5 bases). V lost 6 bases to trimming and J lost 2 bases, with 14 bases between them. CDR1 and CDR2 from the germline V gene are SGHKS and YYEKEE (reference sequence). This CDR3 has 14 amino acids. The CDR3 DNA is TGTGCCAGCACCTCCCGCAGGGCCAACTATGGCTACACCTTC. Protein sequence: CASTSRRANYGYTF.

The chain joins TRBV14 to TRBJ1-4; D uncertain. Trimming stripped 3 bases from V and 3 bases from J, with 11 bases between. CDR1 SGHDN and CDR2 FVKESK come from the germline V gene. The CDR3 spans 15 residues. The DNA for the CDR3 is TGTGCCAGCAGCCAGGTTGGGCTTTCTAATGAAAAACTGTTTTTT. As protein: CASSQVGLSNEKLFF.

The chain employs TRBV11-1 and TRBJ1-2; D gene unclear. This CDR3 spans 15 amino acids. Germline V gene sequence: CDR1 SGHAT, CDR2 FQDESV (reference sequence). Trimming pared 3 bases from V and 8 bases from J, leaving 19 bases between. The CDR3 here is CASSFPGEARRGYTF. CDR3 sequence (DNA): TGTGCCAGCAGCTTCCCCGGGGAGGCTCGGCGGGGCTACACCTTC.

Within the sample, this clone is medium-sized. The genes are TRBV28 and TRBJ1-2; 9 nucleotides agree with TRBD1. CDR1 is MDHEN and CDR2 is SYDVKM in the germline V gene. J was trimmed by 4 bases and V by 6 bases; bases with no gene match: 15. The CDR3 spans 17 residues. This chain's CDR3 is CASRTLLRDRVGYGYTF. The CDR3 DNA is TGTGCCAGCAGGACTCTTCTCCGGGACAGGGTTGGCTATGGCTACACCTTC.